One and the same sample provided the 18 T cell receptor beta chains below, sequenced in a study of cytomegalovirus exposure and HLA in healthy donors. The PCR had 60 Vbeta and 13 Jbeta primers. The protocol was immunoSEQ multiplex PCR, while the TCRdb copy is restricted to in-frame clones and leaves out a portion. The sample comprises 200,000 or so clones, under 90% of which are singletons, and 0.098% rests with the top ten. What was sequenced was PBMCs. These receptors were obtained from a boy aged 2 to 10 in good health and CMV-seronegative.

The V call is TRBV19, the J call TRBJ1-1; perhaps TRBD1 as D (5 bases). The V and J ends lost 1 base and 6 bases respectively, with 12 bases between them. This CDR3 has 14 amino acids. In germline, CDR1 is LNHDA, CDR2 SQIVND (reference sequence). The CDR3 nucleotides read TGTGCCAGTAGTATAGGTGGGCAGGGTTCTGAAGCTTTCTTT. Residues: CASSIGGQGSEAFF. Using reference TRBV19 and TRBJ1-1 for the parts outside the CDR3, the full variable domain is DGGITQSPKYLFRKEGQNVTLSCEQNLNHDAMYWYRQDPGQGLRLIYYSQIVNDFQKGDIAEGYSVSREKKESFPLTVTSAQKNPTAFYLCASSIGGQGSEAFFGQGTRLTVV.

The V and J genes are TRBV7-9 and TRBJ2-3; D gene uncertain. This CDR3 is built from 15 residues. The germline CDR1 and CDR2 sequences are SEHNR and FQNEAQ (reference sequence). Trimming left V 5 bases short and J 5 bases short, with 17 bases between. Here the CDR3 reads CASSPTYLNRDTQYF. In DNA form, the CDR3 reads TGTGCCAGCAGCCCTACTTACTTAAATCGAGATACGCAGTATTTT.

The sample holds one count of this clone. The J gene is TRBJ1-5, the V gene TRBV27; D remains unclear. The CDR3 covers 14 residues. CDR1 is MNHEY, CDR2 SMNVEV, per germline (reference sequence). V was clipped by 3 bases and J by 2 bases, with 8 bases between them. The CDR3 is CASSFTARNQPQHF. The CDR3 nucleotides read TGTGCCAGCAGTTTTACAGCCCGCAATCAGCCCCAGCATTTT.

The chain is built from TRBV10-3 and TRBJ1-1, with D maybe TRBD1 (5 bases). Looked up from germline, CDR1 is ENHRY and CDR2 is SYGVKD. V was shortened by 10 bases and J by 0 bases, with 21 bases between the two germline ends. The CDR3 spans 16 residues. The CDR3 loop reads CATFHSKGLMNTEAFF. CDR3 sequence (DNA): TGTGCCACCTTCCACAGCAAGGGACTCATGAACACTGAAGCTTTCTTT.

The chain couples TRBV6-5 to TRBJ2-7; the match to TRBD1 covers 7 bases. CDR1 is MNHEY and CDR2 is SVGAGI in the germline V gene. The CDR3 runs to 14 residues. V was clipped by 7 bases and J by 0 bases; unmatched bases: 6. CDR3 coding DNA: TGTGCCAGCAAACAGACAGGGCACTCCTACGAGCAGTACTTC. Amino acid sequence: CASKQTGHSYEQYF.

The genes are TRBV5-6 and TRBJ1-1; D is possibly TRBD1 (6 bases). The CDR3 sequence is 18 residues long. Germline V gives CDR1 SGHDT, CDR2 YYEEEE. With 1 base removed from V and 0 bases from J, the gap between germline ends came to 19 bases. CDR3 protein: CASSLPSGLGDMNTEAFF. CDR3 DNA sequence: TGTGCCAGCAGCTTGCCCTCAGGTTTAGGGGACATGAACACTGAAGCTTTCTTT.

This clone was recorded only once. This chain connects TRBV5-1 to TRBJ2-2; 9 nucleotides align to TRBD1. Germline trimming cut 5 bases from V and 0 bases from J; bases unmatched to any gene: 5. CDR3 length: 16 amino acids. CDR1 SGHRS and CDR2 YFSETQ come from the germline V gene. The CDR3 bases are TGCGCCAGCAGTACAGGGGGCCTACCGAACACCGGGGAGCTGTTTTTT. This sequence encodes CASSTGGLPNTGELFF.

This chain links TRBV5-1 with TRBJ2-3; D is perhaps TRBD2 (5 bases). Per germline, CDR1 SGHRS and CDR2 YFSETQ. The V and J ends lost 4 bases and 2 bases respectively, with 14 bases between them. The CDR3 extends over 15 amino acids. The CDR3 DNA reads as TGCGCCAGCAGCCTGACGAACGGGAACACAGATACGCAGTATTTT. Amino acids: CASSLTNGNTDTQYF.

The V and J genes are TRBV2 and TRBJ2-7, with D perhaps TRBD1 (5 bases). Trimming removed 6 bases from V and 3 bases from J, with 6 bases in between. The CDR3 runs to 11 residues. Germline CDR1 and CDR2: SNHLY and FYNNEI. The DNA for the CDR3 is TGTGCCAGCAGGCAGGGCTACGAGCAGTACTTC. Its translation is CASRQGYEQYF.

This chain uses TRBV10-3 with TRBJ1-2, with TRBD1 identical over 10 bases. The CDR3 is 17 amino acids. V trimming: 6 bases; J trimming: 6 bases; junction bases outside the gene matches: 16. Germline loops: CDR1 ENHRY, CDR2 SYGVKD. Here the CDR3 reads CAIRDPGQGKLGHGYTF. DNA for the CDR3: TGTGCCATCAGAGACCCGGGACAGGGGAAGTTGGGGCATGGCTACACCTTC.

This rearrangement joins TRBV23-1 to TRBJ1-3; no firm D call. TRBV23-1 is given ORF status, its function remaining uncertain. Trimming left V 7 bases short and J 4 bases short, with 17 bases between. The CDR3 has 15 residues. The CDR3: CASTSIAAVGNTIYF. The CDR3 DNA reads as TGCGCCAGCACTTCCATTGCCGCGGTGGGAAACACCATATATTTT.

This clone was seen just once. The chain couples TRBV6-5 to TRBJ2-7; D is ambiguous. With 6 bases removed from V and 0 bases from J, the gap between germline ends came to 9 bases. Germline loops: CDR1 MNHEY, CDR2 SVGAGI. This CDR3 contains 13 residues. CDR3 sequence (DNA): TGTGCCAGCAGATTCCTCTCCTCCTACGAGCAGTACTTC. It is translated as CASRFLSSYEQYF.

A few counts support this clone. As DNA, the CDR3 is TGTGCCAGCAGCTTAGGGGGACAGTTGAACACTGAAGCTTTCTTT. Its translation: CASSLGGQLNTEAFF. The rearrangement links TRBV11-2 to TRBJ1-1; 7 nucleotides line up with TRBD1. The V segment lost 1 base and the J segment 0 bases; nucleotides outside the gene matches: 2. The CDR3 length is 15 residues. Germline-derived CDR1 and CDR2 are SGHAT and FQNNGV.

V and J are TRBV4-3 and TRBJ1-3; D gene unclear. In germline, CDR1 is LGHNA, CDR2 YSLEER. This CDR3 comprises 16 residues. Deletions cut 0 bases from V and 4 bases from J, with 13 bases between. The CDR3 coding sequence is TGCGCCAGCAGCCAAGAGGGCGCATTGGTAGGAAACACCATATATTTT. Amino acid sequence: CASSQEGALVGNTIYF.

The V call is TRBV11-2, the J call TRBJ1-1; TRBD1 agrees at 9 bases. The ends lost 3 bases at V and 4 bases at J; junction bases unmatched: 3. This CDR3 is 14 amino acids long. The V gene's germline CDR1 is SGHAT and CDR2 FQNNGV. The CDR3 DNA sequence: TGTGCCAGCAGCTTCCTGGACAGGGGCACTGAAGCTTTCTTT. As protein: CASSFLDRGTEAFF.

V and J are TRBV6-1 and TRBJ1-1; 8 bases match TRBD1. Unmatched junction bases numbered 9, after V lost 4 bases and J lost 5 bases. The CDR3 consists of 15 residues. The V gene's germline CDR1 is MNHNS and CDR2 SASEGT. In DNA form, the CDR3 reads TGTGCCAGCAGTGCATTACCAGGGGGCGGAACTGAAGCTTTCTTT. This gives the protein CASSALPGGGTEAFF.

The chain carries TRBV7-8 and TRBJ2-5; TRBD2 might be the D (7 bases). V was clipped by 3 bases and J by 5 bases, with 16 bases between them. From germline, CDR1 is SGHVS and CDR2 FQNEAQ. The CDR3 consists of 15 residues. CDR3 DNA: TGTGCCAGCAGCTTGGGAAGGGGGGGGGCGGAGACCCAGTACTTC. It is translated as CASSLGRGGAETQYF.

This clone was observed a handful of times. The chain recombines TRBV7-9 with TRBJ2-7; 7 bases are shared with TRBD1. CDR1 and CDR2 (germline): SEHNR, FQNEAQ (reference sequence). Trimming took 3 bases from V and 4 from J; bases not matched to a gene: 12. This CDR3 region has 16 residues. The CDR3 region is CASSFLSETGFYEQYF. The CDR3 coding sequence is TGTGCCAGCAGCTTTCTTTCTGAGACAGGGTTTTACGAGCAGTACTTC.